The 30 T cell receptor beta chains given below trace back to one sample, sequenced in a study of blood T cell repertoires in COVID-19. Only in-frame clones appear in the TCRdb table, and some are missing; sequencing was by immunoSEQ multiplex PCR. Here the sample spans fewer than 95,000 clones, approximately 79% being singletons. Source material: peripheral blood. All receptors come from a woman of 80 years or more with acute or convalescent COVID-19.

The chain couples TRBV30 to TRBJ2-5; D not certain. The CDR3 is 12 residues long. V was trimmed by 2 bases and J by 0 bases, leaving 4 bases between them. Germline CDR1 reads GTSNPN; CDR2 reads SVGIG (reference sequence). The DNA for the CDR3 is TGTGCCTGGAGTTCTAACCAAGAGACCCAGTACTTC. It encodes CAWSSNQETQYF.

This sequence joins TRBV29-1 and TRBJ1-2, with 7 bases that match TRBD1. Unmatched junction bases numbered 7, after V lost 4 bases and J lost 2 bases. Germline V lookup: CDR1 SQVTM, CDR2 ANQGSEA. The length of the CDR3 is 14 residues. The CDR3 DNA reads TGCAGCGTTGTCGACCCACAGGGGAACTATGGCTACACCTTC. Encoded protein: CSVVDPQGNYGYTF. The complete variable domain, with remaining parts taken from reference TRBV29-1 and TRBJ1-2, reads SAVISQKPSRDICQRGTSLTIQCQVDSQVTMMFWYRQQPGQSLTLIATANQGSEATYESGFVIDKFPISRPNLTFSTLTVSNMSPEDSSIYLCSVVDPQGNYGYTFGSGTRLTVV.

This chain uses TRBV6-4 with TRBJ2-3; TRBD2 is a possible D gene (6 bases). V was trimmed by 5 bases and J by 0 bases, leaving 9 bases between them. Germline loops: CDR1 MRHNA, CDR2 SNTAGT. CDR3 length: 14 amino acids. CDR3 sequence reads: CASSPSGSTDTQYF. For the CDR3, the DNA is TGTGCCAGCAGTCCAAGCGGGAGCACAGATACGCAGTATTTT.

This clone was recorded a few times. The rearrangement joins TRBV5-1 to TRBJ1-2; 8 nucleotides line up with TRBD1. V lost 4 bases, J lost 4 bases, and 9 bases stayed unmatched. The CDR3 spans 15 residues. Germline V gives CDR1 SGHRS, CDR2 YFSETQ. This chain's CDR3 is CASSPDRGLGYGYTF. The CDR3 DNA sequence: TGCGCCAGCAGCCCCGACAGGGGCCTTGGCTATGGCTACACCTTC.

This sequence joins TRBV7-2 and TRBJ1-1; TRBD1 might be the D (5 bases). Germline V gives CDR1 SGHTA, CDR2 FQGNSA. V dropped 7 bases and J dropped 10 bases, with 16 bases sitting between them. The CDR3 totals 12 residues. The CDR3 region is CASTFGGTGAFF. Here the CDR3 DNA reads TGTGCCAGCACTTTTGGGGGGACCGGAGCTTTCTTT.

This sequence joins TRBV5-1 and TRBJ2-2, with TRBD1 matching 10 bases. The V and J ends lost 5 bases and 4 bases, in that order; junction bases with no gene match: 5. The germline V gene has CDR1 SGHRS and CDR2 YFSETQ. This CDR3 is built from 15 residues. CDR3 sequence: CASSWDRGVTGELFF. CDR3 coding DNA: TGCGCCAGCAGTTGGGACAGGGGCGTCACCGGGGAGCTGTTTTTT. The whole variable domain, filled in from reference TRBV5-1 and TRBJ2-2, reads KAGVTQTPRYLIKTRGQQVTLSCSPISGHRSVSWYQQTPGQGLQFLFEYFSETQRNKGNFPGRFSGRQFSNSRSEMNVSTLELGDSALYLCASSWDRGVTGELFFGEGSRLTVL.

V is TRBV19 and J is TRBJ1-4, with a possible D match to TRBD1 (5 bases). The V gene lost 1 base and the J gene lost 8 bases, with 11 bases spanning the gap. This CDR3 region has 14 residues. Germline V lookup: CDR1 LNHDA, CDR2 SQIVND (reference sequence). The CDR3, as DNA: TGTGCCAGTAGTATAGGACTGCGGGGGGAAAAACTGTTTTTT. Amino acids: CASSIGLRGEKLFF. The full variable domain, with the rest looked up from reference TRBV19 and TRBJ1-4, is DGGITQSPKYLFRKEGQNVTLSCEQNLNHDAMYWYRQDPGQGLRLIYYSQIVNDFQKGDIAEGYSVSREKKESFPLTVTSAQKNPTAFYLCASSIGLRGEKLFFGSGTQLSVL.

CDR3: CASSVSGRGGTYEQYF. The CDR3 region has the DNA TGTGCCAGCAGTGTCTCAGGGCGGGGCGGTACCTACGAGCAGTACTTC. This chain uses TRBV6-2 or TRBV6-3 with TRBJ2-7; D is possibly TRBD2 (6 bases). The CDR3 is 16 residues long. Germline V lookup: CDR1 MNHEY, CDR2 SVGEGT. Trimming took off 5 bases at V and 2 bases at J, with 19 bases between the two ends.

The chain recombines TRBV29-1 with TRBJ1-6; 9 nucleotides agree with TRBD1. CDR3 size: 13 residues. Germline assignment: CDR1 SQVTM and CDR2 ANQGSEA. Trimming at V came to 7 bases and at J to 7 bases, leaving 5 bases not matched to a gene. CDR3 sequence: CSAGQGKNSPLHF. The CDR3, as DNA: TGCAGCGCTGGACAGGGGAAAAATTCACCCCTCCACTTT.

The rearrangement links TRBV7-9 to TRBJ1-1; 8 nucleotides match TRBD1. The CDR3 extends over 15 amino acids. Germline V lookup: CDR1 SEHNR, CDR2 FQNEAQ (reference sequence). V dropped 1 base and J dropped 1; count of bases not matched to a gene: 2. CDR3 DNA sequence: TGTGCCAGCAGCTTAGGGGACAGGACGAACACTGAAGCTTTCTTT. Its translation: CASSLGDRTNTEAFF.

This rearrangement joins TRBV6-5 to TRBJ2-1, with 12 bases matching TRBD2. Germline values: CDR1 MNHEY, CDR2 SVGAGI. The CDR3 length is 16 residues. V gave up 4 bases and J gave up 7 bases; unmatched junction bases: 8. The CDR3 reads CASSSPASGGENEQFF. The CDR3 DNA is TGTGCCAGCAGTTCACCTGCTAGCGGGGGGGAGAATGAGCAGTTCTTC.

This clone was picked up one time. This chain links TRBV6-2 or TRBV6-3 with TRBJ1-5; TRBD1 matches 8 bases. This CDR3 has 16 residues. The germline V gene encodes CDR1 MNHEY and CDR2 SVGEGT. The V segment lost 6 bases and the J segment 1 base; nucleotides outside the gene matches: 8. CDR3: CASSPGQGSSNQPQHF. The CDR3 DNA is TGTGCCAGCAGCCCTGGACAGGGCAGCAGCAATCAGCCCCAGCATTTT.

The chain combines TRBV29-1 with TRBJ1-2, with D hard to call. V was trimmed by 5 bases and J by 8 bases, leaving 6 bases between them. Germline V gives CDR1 SQVTM, CDR2 ANQGSEA. The CDR3 runs 9 residues. The CDR3 DNA reads TGCAGCGTTTCCTCGGGCTACACCTTC. Protein sequence: CSVSSGYTF. Full variable domain (outside the CDR3, taken from reference TRBV29-1 and TRBJ1-2): SAVISQKPSRDICQRGTSLTIQCQVDSQVTMMFWYRQQPGQSLTLIATANQGSEATYESGFVIDKFPISRPNLTFSTLTVSNMSPEDSSIYLCSVSSGYTFGSGTRLTVV.

V gene TRBV7-9 combines with J gene TRBJ2-5; 9 positions match TRBD2. The germline CDR1 and CDR2 sequences are SEHNR and FQNEAQ (reference sequence). J lost 9 bases, V lost 2 bases, and 16 bases had no gene match. The CDR3 sequence is 17 residues long. In DNA form, the CDR3 reads TGTGCCAGCAGCTTATCTCGGTGGACGCAGCGGGGGGATGCCCAGTACTTC. Amino acids: CASSLSRWTQRGDAQYF. Combining the CDR3 with reference TRBV7-9 and TRBJ2-5 gives the whole variable domain DTGVSQNPRHKITKRGQNVTFRCDPISEHNRLYWYRQTLGQGPEFLTYFQNEAQLEKSRLLSDRFSAERPKGSFSTLEIQRTEQGDSAMYLCASSLSRWTQRGDAQYFGPGTRLLVL.

This rearrangement joins TRBV4-2 to TRBJ2-5, with D tentatively TRBD1 (5 bases). The end of the DNA is better explained by TRBJ2-7, so the J call may be wrong. CDR1 and CDR2 from the germline V gene are LGHNA and YNFKEQ. The length of the CDR3 is 15 residues. The CDR3 sequence is CASSQARDSSYEQYF. The CDR3 DNA reads TGTGCCAGCAGCCAAGCCCGTGACAGCTCCTACGAGCAGTACTTC.

The chain uses TRBV7-9 and TRBJ1-2; D possibly corresponds to TRBD1 (6 bases). Germline V lookup: CDR1 SEHNR, CDR2 FQNEAQ (reference sequence). There are 14 residues in the CDR3. V shed 3 bases and J shed 1 base, with 9 bases lying between them. CDR3 sequence: CASSFVRGNYGYTF. DNA for the CDR3: TGTGCCAGCAGCTTCGTCAGGGGTAACTATGGCTACACCTTC.

Here the CDR3 DNA reads TGCGCCAGCAGCCCCCGGTGGACTGTCACAGATACGCAGTATTTT. Its translation is CASSPRWTVTDTQYF. The gene calls are TRBV4-3 and TRBJ2-3; tentatively, D is TRBD2 (5 bases). Germline CDR1 LGHNA, CDR2 YSLEER. Trimming pared 4 bases from V and 2 bases from J, leaving 13 bases between. The length of the CDR3 is 15 residues.

The V gene is TRBV6-2 or TRBV6-3, the J gene TRBJ2-7; TRBD1 matches 9 bases. There are 15 residues in the CDR3. CDR1 is MNHEY and CDR2 is SVGEGT in the germline V gene. Losses at the gene ends were 5 bases for V and 0 bases for J; bases not matched to a gene: 5. The CDR3 DNA is TGTGCCAGCAGTGGGCCGGGACAGGGCTCCTACGAGCAGTACTTC. Amino acid sequence: CASSGPGQGSYEQYF.

V is TRBV19 and J is TRBJ2-6; 7 bases are shared with TRBD2. Per the germline V gene, CDR1 is LNHDA and CDR2 is SQIVND (reference sequence). The V segment lost 2 bases and the J segment 11 bases; nucleotides outside the gene matches: 6. The CDR3 is 14 residues long. The CDR3 here is CASSIRDYRDVLTF. The CDR3 DNA is TGTGCCAGTAGTATAAGGGACTACCGGGACGTCCTGACTTTC.

The chain has TRBV7-2 and TRBJ2-3; 9 bases map to TRBD2. Germline assignment: CDR1 SGHTA and CDR2 FQGNSA. The CDR3 has 16 residues. V gave up 2 bases and J gave up 6 bases; unmatched junction bases: 9. CDR3 coding DNA: TGTGCCAGCAGCTTAATGGCTAGCGGGGCAACGGATACGCAGTATTTT. It yields the protein CASSLMASGATDTQYF.

There are a few counts of this clone. This chain connects TRBV3-1 (or the pseudogene TRBV3-2) to TRBJ1-2, with a possible D match to TRBD1 (6 bases). CDR1 is LGHDT, CDR2 YNNKEL, per germline (reference sequence). Deletions cut 1 base from V and 8 bases from J, with 11 bases between. The CDR3 length is 13 residues. CDR3 nucleotides: TGTGCCAGCAGCCAAGGGGGGCCCCCGGGCTACACCTTC. As protein: CASSQGGPPGYTF.

This clone appeared once. This rearrangement joins TRBV18 to TRBJ2-4; TRBD1 is a possible D gene (5 bases). V was trimmed by 1 base and J by 7 bases, leaving 20 bases between them. Germline CDR1 KGHSH, CDR2 LQKENI. The CDR3 runs to 17 residues. The CDR3 sequence is CASSPQGESGYRNIQYF. CDR3 nucleotides: TGTGCCAGCTCACCACAAGGGGAATCAGGGTATCGGAACATTCAGTACTTC.

Only a few counts were recorded for this clone. J is TRBJ1-1 and V is TRBV5-6; the D gene is possibly TRBD1 (6 bases). This CDR3 contains 12 residues. The V gene lost 0 bases and the J gene lost 7 bases, with 7 bases spanning the gap. Germline loops: CDR1 SGHDT, CDR2 YYEEEE. In nucleotides, the CDR3 is TGTGCCAGCAGCTTGGTACAGGGTGAAGCTTTCTTT. It yields the protein CASSLVQGEAFF.

The gene calls are TRBV30 and TRBJ1-3; D call uncertain. The CDR3 has 15 amino acids. The V end was cut by 3 bases, the J end by 4 bases, with 16 bases between. The germline V gene encodes CDR1 GTSNPN and CDR2 SVGIG (reference sequence). The CDR3: CAWSPHFGAGNTIYF. DNA of the CDR3: TGTGCCTGGAGCCCCCACTTCGGAGCCGGAAACACCATATATTTT.

The chain is built from TRBV4-3 and TRBJ1-2, with D possibly matching TRBD1 (6 bases). This CDR3 has 14 amino acids. V lost 0 bases and J lost 5, with 10 bases in between. Germline V gene lookup returns CDR1 LGHNA and CDR2 YSLEER. The CDR3 here is CASSQEGTTYGYTF. Written as DNA, the CDR3 is TGCGCCAGCAGCCAAGAAGGGACAACTTATGGCTACACCTTC.

The chain couples TRBV9 to TRBJ1-4; D is unclear. Germline V lookup: CDR1 SGDLS, CDR2 YYNGEE. V was shortened by 0 bases and J by 0 bases, with 6 bases between the two germline ends. The CDR3 totals 15 residues. The CDR3 bases are TGTGCCAGCAGCGTAGGGGCAGCAACTAATGAAAAACTGTTTTTT. Its translation is CASSVGAATNEKLFF.

This chain uses TRBV5-6 with TRBJ2-1; D is possibly TRBD2 (5 bases). Looked up from germline, CDR1 is SGHDT and CDR2 is YYEEEE. CDR3 size: 13 residues. Trimming stripped 0 bases from V and 8 bases from J, with 9 bases between. The DNA for the CDR3 is TGTGCCAGCAGCTTGGTGGGGAGCGATGAGCAGTTCTTC. Amino acid sequence: CASSLVGSDEQFF.

The chain recombines TRBV5-4 with TRBJ2-1, with 7 bases fitting TRBD2. CDR1 and CDR2 from the germline V gene are SGHNT and YYREEE (reference sequence). CDR3 length: 14 amino acids. The V segment lost 4 bases and the J segment 10 bases; nucleotides outside the gene matches: 11. The CDR3 region has the DNA TGTGCCAGCAGCGGGGAGGGGAGGGCGAGGGAGCAGTTCTTC. Encoded protein: CASSGEGRAREQFF.

V gene TRBV28 combines with J gene TRBJ2-7; possibly TRBD1 for D (5 bases). The CDR3 totals 14 residues. The V end was cut by 3 bases, the J end by 2 bases, with 11 bases between. The V gene's germline CDR1 is MDHEN and CDR2 SYDVKM. CDR3 nucleotides: TGTGCCAGCAGTTTCAGGGTCGGTACCTACGAGCAGTACTTC. Amino acid sequence: CASSFRVGTYEQYF. The full variable domain, in which reference TRBV28 and TRBJ2-7 provide the parts outside the CDR3, is DVKVTQSSRYLVKRTGEKVFLECVQDMDHENMFWYRQDPGLGLRLIYFSYDVKMKEKGDIPEGYSVSREKKERFSLILESASTNQTSMYLCASSFRVGTYEQYFGPGTRLTVT.

V is TRBV5-1 and J is TRBJ1-4, with 8 bases identical to TRBD1. This CDR3 has 17 amino acids. Germline assignment: CDR1 SGHRS and CDR2 YFSETQ. V was clipped by 4 bases and J by 5 bases; unmatched bases: 13. The DNA for the CDR3 is TGCGCCAGCAGCCCGAACTCGGGACAGGCCGTAAATGAAAAACTGTTTTTT. Protein sequence: CASSPNSGQAVNEKLFF.